This TCR beta chain originates from a study of OX40 agonist ivuxolimab in advanced cancers. Study details: Patients were given ivuxolimab, an antibody that agonizes OX40 (CD134). Study-level findings and limits: At 0.1 to 3.0 mg/kg and by week 6, CD4+ and CD8+ T cells in the blood had expanded clonally. Average numbers of expanded clones were greater in CD8+ T cells than in CD4+.

The assay was immunoSEQ multiplex PCR, and TCRdb's table has in-frame clones only and misses some. This table holds approximately 61,000 clones, approximately 90% found once. Prior autoimmune disease or systemic immunosuppression barred patients. Of note for this clone: The antigen remains unidentified.

Germline lookup yields CDR1 MGHRA and CDR2 YSYEKL. V shed 3 bases and J shed 1 base, with 9 bases lying between them. This CDR3 comprises 15 residues. The receptor was derived from an adult with an advanced solid tumor such as melanoma, head and neck, liver or kidney cancer. V and J are TRBV4-1 and TRBJ2-2; tentative D call: TRBD2 (6 bases). Sequenced here: CD4+ or CD8+ T cells sorted from blood, sampled in a trial of the OX40 agonist ivuxolimab. CDR3 DNA: TGCGCCAGCAGCCATAGGCGGGGGAACACCGGGGAGCTGTTTTTT. Its translation is CASSHRRGNTGELFF.